This T cell receptor (beta chain) is from a study of siplizumab effects on memory and regulatory T cells (dated by TCRdb to the late 2010s). The study in broad terms: The study examined how the anti-CD2 antibody siplizumab affects alloreactive T-cell subsets in allogeneic mixed lymphocyte reactions built from human PBMCs.

Including cysteine and phenylalanine, the CDR3 has 14 amino acids. The DNA shown is the 42-base CDR3, in frame from base 1. Germline trimming amounts to 6 bases on V and 9 bases on J, with 12 as the count of junction bases outside the gene matches. Per the germline V gene (reference sequence), MNHEY is the CDR1 and SMNVEV is the CDR2. Comments on this clone: The target of this receptor is not known. The record has no base qualities; no much larger clone is one base away.

Beyond this particular receptor, the publication reports: A naive or memory phenotype could not be assigned to roughly 80-97% of proliferating CD4+ or CD8+ clones. The cumulative frequency of alloreactive sequences traceable to unstimulated CD4+ memory T cells was significantly reduced by siplizumab. Greater diversity appeared to be present in unstimulated naive T cells than in memory T cells, and a substantial contribution to the alloresponse seemed to be made by naive cells. No functional confirmation was obtained for the suppressive function of proliferating Tregs from siplizumab cultures. Sequences below about 10^-5 frequency were poorly captured, so only a minor fraction of alloreactive clones could be mapped to unstimulated subsets. In reactions with siplizumab, an average of approximately 69% of mappable alloreactive CD4+ clones were Treg-derived, compared with 25% to 30% in control reactions.

Sorted unstimulated T cells and proliferating T cells recovered from mixed lymphocyte reactions underwent TCRbeta CDR3 sequencing. Fresh whole blood from ten HLA-typed healthy donors served as the source for isolating PBMCs. To map where alloreactive clones came from, unstimulated CD4+ regulatory T cells were FACS-sorted. Receptors were amplified or captured by the immunoSEQ multiplex PCR assay. Each sample had some 9.7 x 10^4 TCR templates assayed by the deep sequencing platform. Genomic DNA extracted from sorted T cells was used for TCRbeta CDR3 sequencing. The published analysis was carried out like this. Clonal analysis of TCRbeta CDR3 data was done in the R programming language. Alloreactive CD4+ and CD8+ clones were defined by comparing unstimulated samples with post-reaction CFSE-low samples. Regulatory or non-regulatory origin was assigned to alloreactive CD4+ clones by matching of sequences to sorted unstimulated Treg and non-Treg repertoires. TCRdb took over this immuneACCESS table, retaining in-frame rearrangements with V and J assigned. Such tables are incomplete; in checked studies, under half of the missing clones stem from an unresolved V gene, and the remainder is unexplained. The DNA was the basis for D and trimming; V, J and clone size are from that table. This sample has just under 85,000 clones in its table, and approximately 86% of those were observed once. Approximately 1.4% of the sample comes from the top ten.

Recombination connected TRBV27 to TRBJ1-1; TRBD1 fits 8 bases in the junction. The TCR originated in a human donor in good health. The specimen sequenced was Tregs sorted from blood. The encoded CDR3 is CASSRPDRAGQAFF. The DNA sequence is TGTGCCAGCAGCCGACCGGACAGGGCAGGCCAAGCTTTCTTT.